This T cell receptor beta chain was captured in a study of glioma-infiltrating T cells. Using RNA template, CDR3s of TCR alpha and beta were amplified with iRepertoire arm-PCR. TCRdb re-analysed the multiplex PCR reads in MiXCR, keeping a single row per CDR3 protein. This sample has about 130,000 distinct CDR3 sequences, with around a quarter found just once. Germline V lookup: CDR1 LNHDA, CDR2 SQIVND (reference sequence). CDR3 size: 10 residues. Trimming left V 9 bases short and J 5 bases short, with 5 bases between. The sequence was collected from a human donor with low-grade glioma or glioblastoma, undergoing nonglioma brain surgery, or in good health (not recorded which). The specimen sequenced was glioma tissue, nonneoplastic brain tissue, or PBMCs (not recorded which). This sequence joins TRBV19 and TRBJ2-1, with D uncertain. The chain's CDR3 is CASSDNEQFF. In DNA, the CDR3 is TGTGCCAGCAGTGACAATGAGCAGTTCTTC.